This T cell receptor (beta chain) was captured in a study of blood T cells in healthy people across ages. Per sample, at least 6 micrograms of total RNA were extracted. A few counts support this clonotype. Its antigen is undetermined. Primers used in a second PCR of roughly 7 to 11 cycles were a sample-barcoded 5' primer and a J-beta primer mix. A template-switch adaptor containing 12 random nucleotides labeled each cDNA molecule. TCRdb processed the 5' RACE reads anew with MiXCR; each CDR3 protein has one entry. The profile shows around 620,000 distinct CDR3 sequences, approximately 25% of them singletons. Germline V CDR1 and CDR2: LGHDT, YNNKEL (reference sequence). The length of the CDR3 is 13 residues. Germline trimming cut 4 bases from V and 6 bases from J; bases unmatched to any gene: 5. Study-level points and caveats: A strong correlation was found between TCR beta diversity and the percentage of naive T cells. Aged donors had fewer naive CD4+ cells and lower diversity than long-lived donors.

The sequence derives from a woman in her 70s in good health. The chain couples TRBV3-1 to TRBJ2-5; 7 bases align to TRBD1. Sequenced input: blood. CDR3 amino acids: CASSLQGTQTQYF. The DNA of the CDR3 is TGTGCCAGCAGCCTACAGGGGACGCAGACCCAGTACTTC.